This entry describes one T cell receptor beta chain. The assay was immunoSEQ multiplex PCR, and TCRdb's table has in-frame clones only and misses some. This table holds roughly 190,000 clones, about 87% found once. These data belong to a study of blood T cell repertoires in COVID-19. Looking at the study overall: Nucleic acid was either cDNA or gDNA, and it came from T cells, B-cell-depleted T cells, or PBMCs.

After removal of 2 bases from V and 3 bases from J, the junction contained 2 bases not matched to a gene. This CDR3 is built from 14 residues. Germline CDR1 reads MNHEY; CDR2 reads SVGAGI. The clonotype was recovered from a man aged 18 to 30 with active or convalescent COVID-19. The chain is built from TRBV6-5 and TRBJ1-1; 8 bases match TRBD1. The sequenced sample consisted of peripheral blood. The CDR3 DNA is TGTGCCAGCAGTTACATGACAGGGGACACTGAAGCTTTCTTT. It translates to CASSYMTGDTEAFF.